Detailed here is one T cell receptor beta chain. This receptor's antigen is unknown. Per-base quality was not reported, and no clone a single base away is much larger than it. At diagnosis, peripheral blood, uninvolved tumor-adjacent lung and tumor were collected and were preserved as a mix of fresh-frozen and FFPE material. For TCR repertoire profiling, the blood samples were analyzed as peripheral blood mononuclear cells. The immunoSEQ Assay was used to sequence TCR beta CDR3 regions from DNA. The authors' pipeline ran thus. To compute T cell density, TCR beta template counts were normalized to usable DNA, which was estimated by amplifying housekeeping genes. Richness was estimated using the preseqR package, with extrapolation to 400,000 templates for PBMC samples and to 120,000 templates for tissue samples. Clonality was taken to be one minus Pielou's evenness. To identify tissue-enriched TCRs, differential abundance testing was run on productive amino-acid clonotypes with a minimum total count of 5 and an alpha of 0.1. Repertoire overlap between compartments was quantified with the Jaccard Index and Morisita Overlap Index. TCR beta CDR3s were clustered by GLIPH together with public tetramer-defined viral CDR3s, and at least three viral sequences plus V-gene enrichment were required for viral motifs. In its TCRdb copy, this immuneACCESS table keeps in-frame sequences only and misses some clones. Where compared with another copy, unresolved V genes explain less than half of these, and the others have no known cause. The DNA was the basis for D and trimming; V, J and clone size are from that table. The sample data list about 59,000 clones, and roughly 90% of these were observed just once. About 20% of the sample belongs to the ten largest clones.

This record comes from a study of T cells in localized non-small cell lung cancer (dated by TCRdb to the early 2020s). General notes on the study: The study analyzed T cell repertoires of about 230 early-stage NSCLC patients, comparing tumors and uninvolved tumor-adjacent lungs. The cohort was made up of under 250 treatment-naive NSCLC patients whose localized lung tumors had been resected. A mean age of approximately 70 years was recorded for the NSCLC patients, of whom 120 to 150 were male and around 100 were female. The investigation overall reported the following: Uninvolved tumor-adjacent lung showed the highest T cell clonality, higher than tumor, which suggests more focused antigenic responses in the uninvolved tumor-adjacent lung. Because multi-region sequencing of the tumors was not done, intratumor heterogeneity could not be ruled out. A median of about 50 of the top 100 tumor clones turned up in the paired uninvolved adjacent lung, and approximately 30 of those clones also ranked among the top 100 of that same adjacent lung. Higher blood T cell density associated with longer overall survival, while higher adjacent-lung clonality associated with shorter survival. Since the design was exploratory, TCR variables were selected using unadjusted p-values with no false-discovery rate correction.

V and J lose 5 bases and 4 bases, and a span of 20 bases separates them. CDR1 and CDR2 (SQVTM, ANQGSEA) derive from the germline V gene. Reading from cysteine to phenylalanine, the CDR3 counts 15 amino acids. Of the read, only the CDR3 DNA is kept; its 45 bases are in frame from base 1. The sequence is built from TRBV29-1 and TRBJ1-2; TRBD1 might be the D gene, on 5 matching bases. The source is a man between 40 and 70 years old with stage I lung adenocarcinoma. This specimen was peripheral blood, taken before any cancer treatment. This receptor carries the CDR3 CSVSGGGMRPYGYTF. The bases read TGCAGCGTTTCCGGCGGGGGGATGCGTCCCTATGGCTACACCTTC.